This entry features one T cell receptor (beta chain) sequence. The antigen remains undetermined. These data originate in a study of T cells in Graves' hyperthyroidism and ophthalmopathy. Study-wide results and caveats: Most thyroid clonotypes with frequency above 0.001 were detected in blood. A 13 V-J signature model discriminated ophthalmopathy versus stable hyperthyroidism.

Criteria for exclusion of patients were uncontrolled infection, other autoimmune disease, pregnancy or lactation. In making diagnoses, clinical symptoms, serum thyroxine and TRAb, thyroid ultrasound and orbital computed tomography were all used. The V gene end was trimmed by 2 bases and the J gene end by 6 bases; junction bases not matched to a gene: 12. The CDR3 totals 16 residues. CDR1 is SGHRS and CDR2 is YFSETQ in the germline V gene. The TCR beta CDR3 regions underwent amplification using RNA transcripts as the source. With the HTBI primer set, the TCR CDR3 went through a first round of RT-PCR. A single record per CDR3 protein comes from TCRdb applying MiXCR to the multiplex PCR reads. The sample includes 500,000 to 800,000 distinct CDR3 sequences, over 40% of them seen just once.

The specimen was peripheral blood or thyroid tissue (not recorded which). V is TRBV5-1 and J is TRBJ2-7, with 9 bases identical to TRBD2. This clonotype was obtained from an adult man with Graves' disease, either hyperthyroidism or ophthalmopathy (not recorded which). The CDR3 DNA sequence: TGCGCCAGCAGCTTTGGCGGGAGGGCCCGTGGCGTCGAGCAGTACTTC. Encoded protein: CASSFGGRARGVEQYF.